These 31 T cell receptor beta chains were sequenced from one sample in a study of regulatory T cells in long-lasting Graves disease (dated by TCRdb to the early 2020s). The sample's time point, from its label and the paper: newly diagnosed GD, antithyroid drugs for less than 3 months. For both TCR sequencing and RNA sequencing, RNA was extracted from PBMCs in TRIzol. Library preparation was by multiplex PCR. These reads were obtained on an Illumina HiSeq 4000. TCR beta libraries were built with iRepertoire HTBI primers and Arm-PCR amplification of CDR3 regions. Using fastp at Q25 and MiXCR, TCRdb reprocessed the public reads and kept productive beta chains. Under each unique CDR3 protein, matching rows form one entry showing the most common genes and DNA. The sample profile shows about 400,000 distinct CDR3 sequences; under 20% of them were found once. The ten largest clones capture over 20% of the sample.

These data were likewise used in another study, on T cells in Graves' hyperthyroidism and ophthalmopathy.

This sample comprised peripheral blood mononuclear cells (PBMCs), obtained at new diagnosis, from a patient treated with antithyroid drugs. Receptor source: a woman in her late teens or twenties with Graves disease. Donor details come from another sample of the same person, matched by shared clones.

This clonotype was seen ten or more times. CDR3 nucleotide sequence: TGTGCCAGCAGCACAGGACAACCTTACAATGAGCAGTTCTTC. Its protein product is CASSTGQPYNEQFF. The genes are TRBV28 and TRBJ2-1, with TRBD1 as a possible D gene (5 bases). Trimming took off 6 bases at V and 4 bases at J, with 13 bases between the two ends. This CDR3 has 14 residues. Germline V gene lookup returns CDR1 MDHEN and CDR2 SYDVKM.

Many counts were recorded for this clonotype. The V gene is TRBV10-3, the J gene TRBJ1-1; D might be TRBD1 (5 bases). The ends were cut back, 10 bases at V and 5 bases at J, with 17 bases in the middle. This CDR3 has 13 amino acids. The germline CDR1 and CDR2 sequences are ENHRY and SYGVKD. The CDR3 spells CATHSYEGTEAFF. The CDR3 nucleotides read TGTGCCACCCACTCTTATGAGGGGACTGAAGCTTTCTTT.

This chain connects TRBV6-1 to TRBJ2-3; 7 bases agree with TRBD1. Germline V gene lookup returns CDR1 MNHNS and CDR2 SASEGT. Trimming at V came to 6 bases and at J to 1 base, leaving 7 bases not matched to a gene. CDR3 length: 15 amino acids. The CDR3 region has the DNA TGTGCCAGCAGGGGGACAGTGGAGGGCACAGATACGCAGTATTTT. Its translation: CASRGTVEGTDTQYF.

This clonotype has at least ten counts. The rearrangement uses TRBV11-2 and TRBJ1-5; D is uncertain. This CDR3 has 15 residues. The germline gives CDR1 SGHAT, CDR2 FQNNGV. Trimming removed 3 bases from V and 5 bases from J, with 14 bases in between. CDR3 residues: CASSLGGGQYQPQHF. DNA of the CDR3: TGTGCCAGCAGCTTGGGTGGCGGCCAATATCAGCCCCAGCATTTT.

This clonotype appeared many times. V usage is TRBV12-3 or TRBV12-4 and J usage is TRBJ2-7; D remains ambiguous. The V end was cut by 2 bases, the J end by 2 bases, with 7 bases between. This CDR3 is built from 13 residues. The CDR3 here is CASSLPFPYEQYF. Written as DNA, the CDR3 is TGTGCCAGCAGTTTACCGTTCCCCTACGAGCAGTACTTC.

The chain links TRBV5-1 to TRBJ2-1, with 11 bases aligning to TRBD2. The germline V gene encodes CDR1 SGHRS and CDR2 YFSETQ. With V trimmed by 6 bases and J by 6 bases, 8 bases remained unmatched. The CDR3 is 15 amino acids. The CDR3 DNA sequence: TGCGCCAGCACGGTCGGGACTAGCGGAACCAATGAGCAGTTCTTC. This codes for CASTVGTSGTNEQFF.

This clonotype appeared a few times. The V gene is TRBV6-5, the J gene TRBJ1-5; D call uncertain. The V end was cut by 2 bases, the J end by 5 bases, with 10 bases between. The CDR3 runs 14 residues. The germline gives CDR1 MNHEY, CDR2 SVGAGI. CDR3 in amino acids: CASSYTWMDQPQHF. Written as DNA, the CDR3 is TGTGCCAGCAGTTACACATGGATGGATCAGCCCCAGCATTTT.

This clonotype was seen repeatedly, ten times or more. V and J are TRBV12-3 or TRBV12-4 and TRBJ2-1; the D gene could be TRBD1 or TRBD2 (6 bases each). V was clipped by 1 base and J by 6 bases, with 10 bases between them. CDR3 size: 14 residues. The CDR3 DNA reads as TGTGCCAGCAGTTTAGGGGGGGCCAGCAATGAGCAGTTCTTC. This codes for CASSLGGASNEQFF.

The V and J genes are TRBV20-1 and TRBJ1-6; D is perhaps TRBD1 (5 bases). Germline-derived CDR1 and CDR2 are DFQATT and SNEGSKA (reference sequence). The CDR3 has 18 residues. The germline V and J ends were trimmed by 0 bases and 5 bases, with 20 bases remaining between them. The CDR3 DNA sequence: TGCAGTGCTAGAGATCGAGGGCAGGGTAGAGCCAATAATTCACCCCTCCACTTT. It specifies CSARDRGQGRANNSPLHF.

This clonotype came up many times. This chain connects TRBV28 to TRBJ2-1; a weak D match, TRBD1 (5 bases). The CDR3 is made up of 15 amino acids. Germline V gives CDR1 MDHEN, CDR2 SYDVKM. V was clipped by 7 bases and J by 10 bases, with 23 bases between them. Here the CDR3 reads CASKPLPAGSEEQFF. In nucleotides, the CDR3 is TGTGCCAGCAAGCCCCTACCCGCAGGGTCAGAAGAGCAGTTCTTC.

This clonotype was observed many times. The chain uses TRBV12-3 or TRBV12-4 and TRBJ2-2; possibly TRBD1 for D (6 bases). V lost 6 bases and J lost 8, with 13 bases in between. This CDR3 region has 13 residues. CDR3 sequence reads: CASRPNRAGELFF. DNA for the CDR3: TGTGCCAGCAGACCTAACAGGGCTGGGGAGCTGTTTTTT.

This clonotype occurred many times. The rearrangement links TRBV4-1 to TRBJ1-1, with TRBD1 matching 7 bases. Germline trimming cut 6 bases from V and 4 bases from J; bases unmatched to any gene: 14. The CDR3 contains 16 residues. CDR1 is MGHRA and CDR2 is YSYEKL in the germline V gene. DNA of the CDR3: TGCGCCAGCAGTCTCATTTCAGGGGGGCTGAGCACTGAAGCTTTCTTT. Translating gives CASSLISGGLSTEAFF.

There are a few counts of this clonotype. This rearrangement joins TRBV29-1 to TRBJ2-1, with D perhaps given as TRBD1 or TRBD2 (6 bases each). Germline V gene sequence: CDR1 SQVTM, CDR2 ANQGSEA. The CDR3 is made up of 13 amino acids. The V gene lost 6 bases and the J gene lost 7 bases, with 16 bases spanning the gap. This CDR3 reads CSVLGGGGNEQFF. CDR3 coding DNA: TGCAGCGTCCTGGGCGGAGGGGGGAATGAGCAGTTCTTC.

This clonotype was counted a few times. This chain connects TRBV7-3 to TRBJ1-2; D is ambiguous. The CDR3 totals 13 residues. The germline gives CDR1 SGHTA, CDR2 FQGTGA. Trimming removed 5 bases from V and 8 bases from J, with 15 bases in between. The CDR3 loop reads CASSPDPSGGYTF. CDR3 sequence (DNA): TGTGCCAGCAGCCCAGACCCGTCGGGCGGCTACACCTTC.

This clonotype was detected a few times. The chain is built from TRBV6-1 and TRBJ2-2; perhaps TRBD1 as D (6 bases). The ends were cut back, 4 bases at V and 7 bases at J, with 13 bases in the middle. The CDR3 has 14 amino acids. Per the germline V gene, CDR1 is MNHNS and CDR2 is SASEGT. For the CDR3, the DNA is TGTGCCAGCAGTGCCAGCACAGGGTTCGGGGAGCTGTTTTTT. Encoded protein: CASSASTGFGELFF.

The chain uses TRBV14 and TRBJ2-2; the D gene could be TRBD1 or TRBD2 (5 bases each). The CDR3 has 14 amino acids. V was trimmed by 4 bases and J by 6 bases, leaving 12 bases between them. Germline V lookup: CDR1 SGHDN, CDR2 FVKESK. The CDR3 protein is CASSPGRGPGELFF. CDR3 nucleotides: TGTGCCAGCAGCCCGGGAAGGGGACCCGGGGAGCTGTTTTTT.

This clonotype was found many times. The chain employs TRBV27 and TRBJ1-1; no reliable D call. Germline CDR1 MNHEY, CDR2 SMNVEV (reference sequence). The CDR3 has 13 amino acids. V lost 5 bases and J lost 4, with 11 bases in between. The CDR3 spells CASSLNFGTEAFF. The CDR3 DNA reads TGTGCCAGCAGTCTAAACTTTGGCACTGAAGCTTTCTTT.

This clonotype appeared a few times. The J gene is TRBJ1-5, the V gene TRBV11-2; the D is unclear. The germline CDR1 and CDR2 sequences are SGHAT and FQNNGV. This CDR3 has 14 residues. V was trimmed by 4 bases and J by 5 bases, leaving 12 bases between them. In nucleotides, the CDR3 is TGTGCCAGCAGCTGTTGTGACACCTATCAGCCCCAGCATTTT. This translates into CASSCCDTYQPQHF. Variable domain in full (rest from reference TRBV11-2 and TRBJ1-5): EAGVAQSPRYKIIEKRQSVAFWCNPISGHATLYWYQQILGQGPKLLIQFQNNGVVDDSQLPKDRFSAERLKGVDSTLKIQPAKLEDSAVYLCASSCCDTYQPQHFGDGTRLSIL.

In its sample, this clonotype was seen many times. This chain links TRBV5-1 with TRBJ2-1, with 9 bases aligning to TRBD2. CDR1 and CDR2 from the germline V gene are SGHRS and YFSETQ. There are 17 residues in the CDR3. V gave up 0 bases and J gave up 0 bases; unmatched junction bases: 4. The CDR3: CASSLAGSGSSYNEQFF. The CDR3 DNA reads TGCGCCAGCAGCTTGGCGGGTAGCGGGAGCTCCTACAATGAGCAGTTCTTC.

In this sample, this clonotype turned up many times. The CDR3 spells CASTVSDYSGNTIYF. The DNA of the CDR3 is TGTGCCAGCACGGTTAGTGACTACTCTGGAAACACCATATATTTT. V gene TRBV2 combines with J gene TRBJ1-3; D gene ambiguous. CDR1 and CDR2 from the germline V gene are SNHLY and FYNNEI. The CDR3 contains 15 residues. Trimming took off 7 bases at V and 0 bases at J, with 13 bases between the two ends. Full variable domain (remainder filled in from reference TRBV2 and TRBJ1-3): EPEVTQTPSHQVTQMGQEVILRCVPISNHLYFYWYRQILGQKVEFLVSFYNNEISEKSEIFDDQFSVERPDGSNFTLKIRSTKLEDSAMYFCASTVSDYSGNTIYFGEGSWLTVV.

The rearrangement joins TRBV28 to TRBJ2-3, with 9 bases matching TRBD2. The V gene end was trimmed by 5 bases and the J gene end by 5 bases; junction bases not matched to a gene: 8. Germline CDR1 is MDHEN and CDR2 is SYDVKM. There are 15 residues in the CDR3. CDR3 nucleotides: TGTGCCAGCAGTACATTAGCGGGAGTAAGAGATACGCAGTATTTT. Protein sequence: CASSTLAGVRDTQYF.

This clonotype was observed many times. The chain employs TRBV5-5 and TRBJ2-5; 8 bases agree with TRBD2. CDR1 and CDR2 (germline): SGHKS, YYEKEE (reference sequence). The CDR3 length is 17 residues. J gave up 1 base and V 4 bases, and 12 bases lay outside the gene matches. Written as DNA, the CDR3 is TGTGCCAGCAGCACGGACTACAGCGGGGGCCTCCAAGAGACCCAGTACTTC. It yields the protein CASSTDYSGGLQETQYF.

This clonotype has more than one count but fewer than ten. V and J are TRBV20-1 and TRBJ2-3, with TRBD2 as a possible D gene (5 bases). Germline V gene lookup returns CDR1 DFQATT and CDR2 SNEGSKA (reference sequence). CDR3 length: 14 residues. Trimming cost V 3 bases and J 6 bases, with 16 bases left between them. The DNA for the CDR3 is TGCAGTGCTAGGGAGGCGCACCACTGGGATACGCAGTATTTT. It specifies CSAREAHHWDTQYF.

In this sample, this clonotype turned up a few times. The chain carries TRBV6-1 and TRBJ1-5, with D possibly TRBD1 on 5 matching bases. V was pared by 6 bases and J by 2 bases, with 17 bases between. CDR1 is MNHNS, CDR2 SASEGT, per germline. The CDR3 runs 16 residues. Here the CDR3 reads CASRARGTVGNQPQHF. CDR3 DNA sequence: TGTGCCAGCAGAGCCCGTGGGACGGTGGGCAATCAGCCCCAGCATTTT.

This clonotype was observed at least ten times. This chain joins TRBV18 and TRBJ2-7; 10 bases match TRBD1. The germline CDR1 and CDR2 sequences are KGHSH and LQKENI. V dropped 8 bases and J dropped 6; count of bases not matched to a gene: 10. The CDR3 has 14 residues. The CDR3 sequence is CASDGQGGLGEQYF. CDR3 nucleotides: TGTGCCAGCGATGGACAGGGGGGTTTGGGCGAGCAGTACTTC.

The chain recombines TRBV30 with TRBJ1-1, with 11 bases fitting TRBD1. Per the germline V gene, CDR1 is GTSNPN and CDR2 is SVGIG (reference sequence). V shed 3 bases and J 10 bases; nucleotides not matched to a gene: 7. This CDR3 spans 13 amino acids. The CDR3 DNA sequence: TGTGCCTGGAGGTCCACGGACAGGGGGCGAGCTTTCTTT. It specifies CAWRSTDRGRAFF.

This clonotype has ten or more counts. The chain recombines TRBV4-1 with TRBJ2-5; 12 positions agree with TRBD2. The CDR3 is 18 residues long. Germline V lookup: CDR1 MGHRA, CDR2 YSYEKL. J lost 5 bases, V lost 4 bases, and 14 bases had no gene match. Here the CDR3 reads CASSRTSGDLLRLETQYF. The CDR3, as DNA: TGCGCCAGCAGCCGGACTAGCGGGGACTTGCTGAGGCTCGAGACCCAGTACTTC.

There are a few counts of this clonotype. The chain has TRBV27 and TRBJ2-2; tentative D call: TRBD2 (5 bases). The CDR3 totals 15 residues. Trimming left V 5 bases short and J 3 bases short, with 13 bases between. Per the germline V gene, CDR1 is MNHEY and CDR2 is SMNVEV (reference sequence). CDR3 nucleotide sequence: TGTGCCAGCAGTCCCTCCGGACTCTACACCGGGGAGCTGTTTTTT. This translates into CASSPSGLYTGELFF.

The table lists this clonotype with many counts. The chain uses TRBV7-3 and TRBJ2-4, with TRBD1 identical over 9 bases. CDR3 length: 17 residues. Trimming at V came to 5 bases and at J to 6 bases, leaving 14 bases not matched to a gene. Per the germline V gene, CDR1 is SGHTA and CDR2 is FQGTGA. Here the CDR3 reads CASSTFGRTGEGNIQYF. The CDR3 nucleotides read TGTGCCAGCAGCACGTTCGGTCGGACAGGGGAGGGAAACATTCAGTACTTC.

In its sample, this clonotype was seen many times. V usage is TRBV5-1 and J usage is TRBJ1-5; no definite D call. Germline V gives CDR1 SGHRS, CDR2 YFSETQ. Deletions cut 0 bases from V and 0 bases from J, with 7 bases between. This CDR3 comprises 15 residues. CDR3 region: CASSLGQYSNQPQHF. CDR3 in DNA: TGCGCCAGCAGCTTGGGACAATATAGCAATCAGCCCCAGCATTTT.

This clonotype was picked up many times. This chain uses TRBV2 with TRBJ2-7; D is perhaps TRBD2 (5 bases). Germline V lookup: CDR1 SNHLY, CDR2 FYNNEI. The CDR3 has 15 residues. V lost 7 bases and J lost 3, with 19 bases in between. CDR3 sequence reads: CASILTPDYNYEQYF. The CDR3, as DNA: TGTGCCAGCATCTTAACCCCCGACTACAACTACGAGCAGTACTTC.